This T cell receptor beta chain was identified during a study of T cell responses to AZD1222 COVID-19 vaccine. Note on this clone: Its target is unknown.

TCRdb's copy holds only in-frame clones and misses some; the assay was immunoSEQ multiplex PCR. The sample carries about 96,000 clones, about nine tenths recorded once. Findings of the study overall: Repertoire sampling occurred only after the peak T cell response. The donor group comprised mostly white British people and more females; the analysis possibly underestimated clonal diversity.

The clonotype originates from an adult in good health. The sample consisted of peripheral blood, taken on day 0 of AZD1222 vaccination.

DNA of the CDR3: TGTGCCTGGAGAGGCGCCAAAGGGTACTTC. Amino acids: CAWRGAKGYF. The chain joins TRBV30 to TRBJ2-7; D is unclear. CDR3 length equals 10 residues. The V gene lost 3 bases and the J gene lost 12 bases, with 12 bases spanning the gap. Germline V CDR1 and CDR2: GTSNPN, SVGIG (reference sequence). Full variable domain (outside the CDR3, taken from reference TRBV30 and TRBJ2-7): SQTIHQWPATLVQPVGSPLSLECTVEGTSNPNLYWYRQAAGRGLQLLFYSVGIGQISSEVPQNLSASRPQDRQFILSSKKLLLSDSGFYLCAWRGAKGYFGPGTRLTVT.